This is a list of T cell receptor beta chains from one sample in a study of blood T cell repertoires in COVID-19. The assay was immunoSEQ multiplex PCR, and TCRdb's table has in-frame clones only and misses some. This sample has 100,000 to 150,000 clones, with 85% found just once. The sequenced sample was peripheral blood. These receptor sequences come from a man older than 75 with active or convalescent COVID-19. Each CDR3 is given with its conserved first and last residue.

TRBV19,TRBJ1-5,CASSNRNQPQHF
TRBV7-2,TRBJ2-7,CASSPGQGGYEQYF
TRBV7-8,TRBJ2-1,CASSSGSGRGNEQFF
TRBV9,TRBJ1-1,CASSRPAGTGGEAFF
TRBV19,TRBJ2-2,CASSRDRGDAGELFF
TRBV7-3,TRBJ2-3,CASSLKAGVTTDTQYF
TRBV10-3,TRBJ2-2,CAISPGQGNTGELFF
TRBV30,TRBJ2-1,CAWRASGRAVRSEQFF
TRBV28,TRBJ1-2,CASSLSPTAGFSYTF
TRBV7-9,TRBJ2-3,CASEGPGTSITDTQYF
TRBV11-2,TRBJ2-7,CASRGGYEQYF
TRBV9,TRBJ2-1,CASSRTSGIHNEQFF
TRBV18,TRBJ1-5,CASSPQGAQPQHF
TRBV3-1/TRBV3-2,TRBJ1-2,CASSLKQGYGYTF
TRBV6-7,TRBJ2-5,CASSYAGQRDGRETQYF
TRBV7-3,TRBJ2-1,CASSDQGGNEQFF
TRBV5-1,TRBJ2-5,CASSSRNEETQYF
TRBV7-9,TRBJ2-5,CASSLVQGVKETQYF
TRBV24-1,TRBJ2-2,CATRQQGANGELFF
TRBV7-9,TRBJ1-5,CASGQDGDQPQHF
TRBV5-1,TRBJ1-1,CASSRTTGGGNTEAFF
TRBV7-2,TRBJ1-2,CASSSLTSGFHGYTF
TRBV14,TRBJ2-1,CASSQLAGPINEQFF
TRBV5-1,TRBJ2-5,CASSPGTGGMETQYF
TRBV4-2,TRBJ1-1,CASSQGQGASTEAFF
TRBV18,TRBJ1-1,CASSILQVARTEAFF
TRBV27,TRBJ1-1,CASSFGTGGNTEAFF
TRBV5-1,TRBJ2-7,CASSLTDRGYHEQYF
TRBV30,TRBJ1-5,CAWTQGANQPQHF
TRBV21-1,TRBJ2-7,CASSKGDIFYEQYF
TRBV11-2,TRBJ1-1,CASSLGSRGTEAFF
TRBV29-1,TRBJ1-2,CSVERGRGYGYTF
TRBV3-1/TRBV3-2,TRBJ2-3,CASSQQGTSESGGTQYF
TRBV12-3/TRBV12-4,TRBJ2-7,CASSTVPYEQYF
TRBV5-6,TRBJ2-7,CASRAGTSYEQYF
TRBV27,TRBJ2-7,CASSLLPSGRETYEQYF
TRBV19,TRBJ2-3,CASSIRAGSTDTQYF
TRBV6-2/TRBV6-3,TRBJ2-7,CASSEGRRVEQYF
TRBV27,TRBJ2-7,CASSLQSGGEQYF
TRBV3-1/TRBV3-2,TRBJ1-3,CASSPSSGNTIYF
TRBV29-1,TRBJ1-1,CSVGSNTEAFF
TRBV7-2,TRBJ2-3,CASSLGRGVGTDTQYF
TRBV12-3/TRBV12-4,TRBJ2-7,CASSPRGIVQYF
TRBV29-1,TRBJ2-3,CSGWGSSGADTQYF
TRBV5-8,TRBJ1-5,CASIRLAVSNQPQHF
TRBV19,TRBJ1-1,CASREQGRAFF
TRBV27,TRBJ2-7,CASSFGARSYEQYF